One T cell receptor beta chain is described in this entry. The individuals who served as donors were healthy Caucasians living in Russia, aged roughly 6 to 95. Each donor's blood draw was roughly 9.8 milliliters of peripheral blood. This entry belongs to a study of blood T cells in healthy people across ages. Combining a sample-barcoded 5' primer with a J-beta primer mix, a second PCR ran for about 6 to 11 cycles. Via MiXCR, TCRdb re-called the 5' RACE reads, giving one row per CDR3 protein. This repertoire shows about 650,000 distinct CDR3 sequences, approximately 29% found once; its top ten account for 15%. Sequencing used blood. The receptor was isolated from a woman of 80 years or more in good health.

DNA of the CDR3: TGCAGTGCTAGATTAGGGGCCGGATATAATTCACCCCTCCACTTT. Its protein product is CSARLGAGYNSPLHF. The genes are TRBV20-1 and TRBJ1-6; possibly TRBD1 for D (5 bases). Looked up from germline, CDR1 is DFQATT and CDR2 is SNEGSKA (reference sequence). Trimming cost V 2 bases and J 4 bases, with 12 bases left between them. The CDR3 totals 15 residues.